This is a list of T cell receptor beta chains from one sample in a study of identical twins. TCRdb re-called the 5' RACE reads through MiXCR, storing one row per CDR3 protein. This sample has about 530,000 distinct CDR3 sequences, with approximately 20% found just once. The sample was also reused in another study, on yellow fever vaccine responses in identical twins.

The sample consisted of CD4+ T cells sorted from blood. The source of these receptors is a woman under 30 in good health. Both conserved end residues are part of each CDR3. A D gene is named only where the DNA matches it firmly. Clone size is given for some rows only: seen once, a few or many times, or a class if the clone is expanded.

>TRBV6-1|14|TRBJ1-1|.|.
CASIKGSGSTEAFF
TGTGCCAGCATAAAAGGATCTGGGAGCACTGAAGCTTTCTTT
>TRBV9|17|TRBJ2-1|.|.
CASSPLDGIGPYNEQFF
TGTGCCAGCAGCCCCTTAGACGGAATAGGGCCCTACAATGAGCAGTTCTTC
>TRBV5-1|13|TRBJ1-5|.|few
CASSLQGPQPQHF
TGCGCCAGCAGCTTACAGGGTCCTCAGCCCCAGCATTTT
>TRBV5-1|15|TRBJ2-2|.|.
CASSLTGARTGELFF
TGCGCCAGCAGTCTGACGGGGGCCCGTACCGGGGAGCTGTTTTTT
>TRBV6-5|14|TRBJ2-3|.|few
CASSYGLVTDTQYF
TGTGCCAGCAGTTACGGGTTAGTCACAGATACGCAGTATTTT
>TRBV2|18|TRBJ2-4|.|.
CASSQRSEGLGAKNIQYF
TGTGCCAGCAGTCAACGAAGCGAGGGGTTGGGGGCCAAAAACATTCAGTACTTC
>TRBV28|11|TRBJ1-2|.|few
CASSEFGGYTF
TGTGCCAGCAGTGAGTTCGGAGGCTACACCTTC
>TRBV24-1|14|TRBJ1-2|.|many
CATSDPGRNYGYTF
TGTGCCACCAGTGATCCAGGGCGTAACTATGGCTACACCTTC
>TRBV5-1|14|TRBJ1-2|.|.
CASRPGGEVHGYTF
TGCGCCAGCAGGCCGGGGGGCGAAGTTCATGGCTACACCTTC
>TRBV9|14|TRBJ2-5|.|.
CASSSTPAGRTQYF
TGTGCCAGCAGCTCCACCCCGGCGGGTCGGACCCAGTACTTC
>TRBV12-3/TRBV12-4|15|TRBJ2-3|TRBD2|.
CASSWTSGGTDTQYF
TGTGCCAGCAGTTGGACTAGCGGGGGCACAGATACGCAGTATTTT
>TRBV3-1|14|TRBJ1-5|.|few
CASSRGGGHQPQHF
TGTGCCAGCAGCCGGGGAGGGGGGCATCAGCCCCAGCATTTT
>TRBV9|18|TRBJ2-1|TRBD2|.
CASSEGLAESPSYNEQFF
TGTGCCAGCAGCGAGGGACTAGCGGAGAGCCCCTCCTACAATGAGCAGTTCTTC
>TRBV12-3/TRBV12-4|15|TRBJ1-1|.|.
CASSFRPSMNTEAFF
TGTGCCAGCAGTTTTCGGCCTAGTATGAACACTGAAGCTTTCTTT
>TRBV12-3/TRBV12-4|13|TRBJ2-5|TRBD2|many
CASSLAGSETQYF
TGTGCCAGCAGTCTAGCGGGGTCTGAGACCCAGTACTTC